The 19 T cell receptor beta chains given below trace back to one sample, sequenced in a study of beta chain features in type 1 diabetes. The sequenced template was cDNA made from the entire isolated RNA. Using immunoSEQ multiplex PCR, the repertoire was profiled, and TCRdb retains in-frame clones only, with some absent. The sample records 350,000 to 450,000 clones, 14% being singletons. The sequencing sample was made of naive CD4+ T cells from blood. These receptor sequences come from a man aged 25-40 years in good health.

The chain uses TRBV7-9 and TRBJ1-2; TRBD1 is a possible D gene (6 bases). Germline assignment: CDR1 SEHNR and CDR2 FQNEAQ (reference sequence). V lost 5 bases and J lost 7, with 11 bases in between. The CDR3 contains 12 residues. The CDR3 nucleotides are TGTGCCAGCAGCCCTACAGGGAGTGGCTACACCTTC. It codes for CASSPTGSGYTF. Full variable domain (outside the CDR3, taken from reference TRBV7-9 and TRBJ1-2): DTGVSQNPRHKITKRGQNVTFRCDPISEHNRLYWYRQTLGQGPEFLTYFQNEAQLEKSRLLSDRFSAERPKGSFSTLEIQRTEQGDSAMYLCASSPTGSGYTFGSGTRLTVV.

This clone has a count of ten or more. Other DNA variants within this sample encode the same CDR3. The chain has TRBV30 and TRBJ2-5, with D perhaps matching TRBD2 (5 bases). V was trimmed by 0 bases and J by 3 bases, leaving 8 bases between them. CDR1 and CDR2 from the germline V gene are GTSNPN and SVGIG (reference sequence). This CDR3 has 13 residues. CDR3 nucleotide sequence: TGTGCCTGGAGTGTACGGCGGGAAGAGACCCAGTACTTC. This encodes CAWSVRREETQYF.

The CDR3 coding sequence is TGCAGCGTGATGACAGGGGGCAACTCTGGGGCCAACGTCCTGACTTTC. Translating it yields CSVMTGGNSGANVLTF. V gene TRBV29-1 combines with J gene TRBJ2-6; 10 bases are shared with TRBD1. Germline V CDR1 and CDR2: SQVTM, ANQGSEA. This CDR3 spans 16 amino acids. J gave up 0 bases and V 6 bases, and 5 bases lay outside the gene matches.

The V and J genes are TRBV5-4 and TRBJ1-1; 7 bases are a match to TRBD1. Trimming removed 2 bases from V and 7 bases from J; junction bases left unmatched: 5. The germline V gene encodes CDR1 SGHNT and CDR2 YYREEE (reference sequence). The CDR3 is 13 residues long. CDR3 DNA: TGTGCCAGCAGCTTAGGGACAGATCGTGAAGCTTTCTTT. It yields the protein CASSLGTDREAFF.

This clone was detected only a few times. This sequence joins TRBV30 and TRBJ2-7, with D maybe TRBD2 (5 bases). Trimming took 2 bases from V and 2 from J, leaving 13 bases between them. This CDR3 has 14 amino acids. Germline V gene data show CDR1 as GTSNPN and CDR2 as SVGIG (reference sequence). Here the CDR3 DNA reads TGTGCCTGGAGTATACATGGACTGGCCTACGAGCAGTACGTC. Protein product: CAWSIHGLAYEQYV.

V and J are TRBV6-6 and TRBJ1-1; unclear D gene. Trimming removed 5 bases at V and 3 bases at J, with 4 bases between. Germline V gives CDR1 MNHNY, CDR2 SVGAGI (reference sequence). This CDR3 region has 11 residues. In DNA, the CDR3 is TGTGCCAGCAGTAGAGACACTGAAGCTTTCTTT. It encodes CASSRDTEAFF.

This clone turned up a few times. The V call is TRBV7-9, the J call TRBJ2-3; D not certain. CDR1 and CDR2 (germline): SEHNR, FQNEAQ (reference sequence). This CDR3 is 15 amino acids long. V lost 2 bases and J 0 bases, leaving 9 bases between the germline ends. Here the CDR3 DNA reads TGTGCCAGCAGCTTACCCAGAATTAGCACAGATACGCAGTATTTT. This gives the protein CASSLPRISTDTQYF.

This clone was seen a handful of times. The chain recombines TRBV5-1 with TRBJ2-3; D call uncertain. From germline, CDR1 is SGHRS and CDR2 YFSETQ. With 3 bases removed from V and 2 bases from J, the gap between germline ends came to 7 bases. The CDR3 runs 13 residues. CDR3 residues: CASSSLYTDTQYF. CDR3 nucleotide sequence: TGCGCCAGCAGCTCGTTATACACAGATACGCAGTATTTT.

This clone showed up just once. This chain joins TRBV6-6 and TRBJ2-7; the match to TRBD1 covers 7 bases. Unmatched junction bases numbered 2, after V lost 7 bases and J lost 2 bases. Germline lookup yields CDR1 MNHNY and CDR2 SVGAGI (reference sequence). The CDR3 contains 12 residues. This CDR3 is CASTGQTYEQYF. The DNA of the CDR3 is TGTGCCAGCACGGGACAGACCTACGAGCAGTACTTC.

This clone has only a few counts. This chain uses TRBV7-2 with TRBJ2-1; D might be TRBD2 (7 bases). In germline, CDR1 is SGHTA, CDR2 FQGNSA. The CDR3 covers 17 residues. V dropped 2 bases and J dropped 4 bases, with 18 bases sitting between them. The DNA for the CDR3 is TGTGCCAGCAGCTTATTGAGCTCGGGGGGCCAATACAATGAGCAGTTCTTC. As protein: CASSLLSSGGQYNEQFF.

The rearrangement links TRBV4-3 to TRBJ2-2; a weak D match, TRBD2 (5 bases). Germline V gene sequence: CDR1 LGHNA, CDR2 YSLEER. The germline V and J ends were trimmed by 1 base and 6 bases, with 12 bases remaining between them. The CDR3 has 15 residues. The CDR3 loop reads CASSQVHLSAGELFF. CDR3 coding DNA: TGCGCCAGCAGCCAAGTTCATCTTAGCGCCGGGGAGCTGTTTTTT.

The table lists this clone with a few counts. The chain links TRBV27 to TRBJ1-5; possible D gene TRBD1, 6 bases. Germline V CDR1 and CDR2: MNHEY, SMNVEV (reference sequence). The length of the CDR3 is 14 residues. V lost 0 bases and J 11 bases, leaving 14 bases between the germline ends. CDR3 loop: CASSLSRGTRSQHF. CDR3 DNA: TGTGCCAGCAGTTTATCGAGGGGGACTAGGTCCCAGCATTTT.

This clone was detected only a few times. This chain links TRBV29-1 with TRBJ2-2; 9 bases line up with TRBD1. With 6 bases clipped from V and 6 bases from J, the junction kept 5 bases outside the gene matches. The CDR3 runs 13 residues. Germline assignment: CDR1 SQVTM and CDR2 ANQGSEA. The CDR3 protein is CSVTQGAAGELFF. Written as DNA, the CDR3 is TGCAGCGTCACACAGGGGGCGGCCGGGGAGCTGTTTTTT.

The chain combines TRBV5-4 with TRBJ1-2; D remains unclear. Germline V gene sequence: CDR1 SGHNT, CDR2 YYREEE (reference sequence). CDR3 size: 13 residues. The V end was cut by 5 bases, the J end by 8 bases, with 16 bases between. The CDR3 loop reads CASRGDTRGGYTF. CDR3 DNA sequence: TGTGCCAGCAGAGGAGACACAAGAGGAGGCTACACCTTC. The whole variable domain, filled in from reference TRBV5-4 and TRBJ1-2, reads ETGVTQSPTHLIKTRGQQVTLRCSSQSGHNTVSWYQQALGQGPQFIFQYYREEENGRGNFPPRFSGLQFPNYSSELNVNALELDDSALYLCASRGDTRGGYTFGSGTRLTVV.

This clone was found a few times. The chain combines TRBV15 with TRBJ1-5, with D unclear. Germline values: CDR1 LNHNV, CDR2 YYDKDF (reference sequence). Trimming cost V 5 bases and J 7 bases, with 9 bases left between them. This CDR3 comprises 12 residues. CDR3 bases: TGTGCCACCAGCGGGGAGTGGCAGCCCCAGCATTTT. It translates to CATSGEWQPQHF.

This clone was counted between two and nine times. Other DNA sequences of this sample code for an identical CDR3. The chain employs TRBV7-2 and TRBJ2-5; either TRBD1 or TRBD2 may supply D (5 bases each). This CDR3 has 14 residues. V lost 5 bases and J 2 bases, leaving 12 bases between the germline ends. Looked up from germline, CDR1 is SGHTA and CDR2 is FQGNSA. The CDR3 region has the DNA TGTGCCAGCAGCCCGGGGACCGGGCAAGAGACCCAGTACTTC. Residues: CASSPGTGQETQYF.

J is TRBJ2-3 and V is TRBV14; 13 nucleotides align to TRBD2. The CDR3 loop spans 16 amino acids. From germline, CDR1 is SGHDN and CDR2 FVKESK. Trimming removed 3 bases from V and 4 bases from J; junction bases left unmatched: 4. The CDR3 spells CASSHLTSGGPDTQYF. In nucleotides, the CDR3 is TGTGCCAGCAGCCACCTGACTAGCGGGGGGCCAGATACGCAGTATTTT.

The chain recombines TRBV4-3 with TRBJ1-4, with D uncertain. The germline V and J ends were trimmed by 5 bases and 3 bases, with 22 bases remaining between them. Per germline, CDR1 LGHNA and CDR2 YSLEER. CDR3 length: 18 residues. Here the CDR3 reads CASSGIRSYNTANEKLFF. The CDR3 nucleotides read TGCGCCAGCAGCGGAATCCGAAGTTATAATACGGCTAATGAAAAACTGTTTTTT.

V gene TRBV6-6 combines with J gene TRBJ2-3, with 8 positions matching TRBD2. V lost 6 bases, J lost 4 bases, and 3 bases stayed unmatched. The V gene's germline CDR1 is MNHNY and CDR2 SVGAGI (reference sequence). The CDR3 consists of 13 residues. CDR3 sequence (DNA): TGTGCCAGCAGCCCGGGGGGGCCAGATACGCAGTATTTT. It yields the protein CASSPGGPDTQYF.